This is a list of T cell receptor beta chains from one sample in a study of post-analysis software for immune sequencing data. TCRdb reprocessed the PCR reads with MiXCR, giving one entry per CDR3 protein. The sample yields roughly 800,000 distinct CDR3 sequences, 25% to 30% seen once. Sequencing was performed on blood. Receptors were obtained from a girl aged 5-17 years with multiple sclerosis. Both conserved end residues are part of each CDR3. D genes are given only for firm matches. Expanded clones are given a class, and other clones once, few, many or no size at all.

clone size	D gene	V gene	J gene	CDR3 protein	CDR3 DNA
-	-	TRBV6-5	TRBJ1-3	CASRTAGNTVYF	TGTGCCAGCCGGACGGCTGGAAACACCGTATATTTT
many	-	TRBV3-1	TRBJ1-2	CASSQGIYGYTF	TGTGCCAGCAGCCAAGGGATCTATGGCTACACCTTC
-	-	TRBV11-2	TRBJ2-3	CASSRGAGPDTQYF	TGTGCCAGCAGCCGCGGGGCGGGCCCGGATACGCAGTATTTT
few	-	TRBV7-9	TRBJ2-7	CASSLVSGKDYEQYF	TGTGCCAGCAGCTTAGTATCTGGGAAAGACTACGAGCAGTACTTC
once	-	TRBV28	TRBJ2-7	CASSYPRRSSYEQYF	TGTGCCAGCAGCTACCCTCGGAGAAGCTCCTACGAGCAGTACTTC
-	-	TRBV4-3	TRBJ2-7	CASSQDGGPAYEQYF	TGCGCCAGCAGCCAAGATGGGGGGCCTGCCTACGAGCAGTACTTC
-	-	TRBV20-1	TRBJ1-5	CSARDLARAGNQPQHF	TGCAGTGCTAGAGATCTGGCCAGGGCTGGGAATCAGCCCCAGCATTTT
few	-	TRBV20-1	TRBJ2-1	CSARDYAAHSYNEQFF	TGCAGTGCTAGAGATTATGCAGCCCACTCCTACAATGAGCAGTTCTTC
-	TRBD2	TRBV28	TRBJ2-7	CASSSHLAGGSNEQYF	TGTGCCAGCAGCTCCCACCTAGCGGGAGGTAGTAACGAGCAGTACTTC
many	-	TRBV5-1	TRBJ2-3	CASSKDSGPQYF	TGCGCCAGCAGCAAGGACAGTGGTCCGCAGTATTTT
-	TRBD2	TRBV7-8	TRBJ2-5	CASSRREGWETQYF	TGTGCCAGCAGCCGTCGGGAGGGTTGGGAGACCCAGTACTTC
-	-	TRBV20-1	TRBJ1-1	CSASRNGRNKNTEAFF	TGCAGTGCTAGTCGTAACGGAAGGAATAAGAACACTGAAGCTTTCTTT
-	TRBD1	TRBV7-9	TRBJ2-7	CSSSLGIPGQGTYEQYF	TGTTCCAGCAGCTTAGGCATCCCGGGACAGGGGACCTACGAGCAGTACTTC
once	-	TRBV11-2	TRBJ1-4	CASSFAGDRGKLFF	TGTGCCAGCAGCTTCGCAGGGGATCGCGGGAAACTGTTTTTT
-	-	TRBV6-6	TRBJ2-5	CASRPDSARAQYF	TGTGCCAGCAGGCCGGACAGTGCGAGGGCCCAGTACTTC
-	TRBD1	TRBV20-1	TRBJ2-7	CSASRGQGVTYEQYF	TGCAGTGCTAGCAGAGGCCAGGGGGTTACCTACGAGCAGTACTTC
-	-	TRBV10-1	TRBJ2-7	CASSESPEQYF	TGCGCCAGCAGTGAGTCTCCGGAGCAGTACTTC
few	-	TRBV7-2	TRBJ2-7	CASSLRARMGSEQYF	TGTGCCAGCAGCCTCCGGGCCCGGATGGGGTCCGAGCAGTACTTC